This T cell receptor (beta chain) was sequenced in a study of T cells in Graves' hyperthyroidism and ophthalmopathy. Researchers took RNA transcripts and amplified the TCR beta CDR3 regions from them. First-round RT-PCR targeting the TCR CDR3 was performed with the HTBI primer set. A single record per CDR3 protein comes from TCRdb applying MiXCR to the multiplex PCR reads. The table lists around 600,000 distinct CDR3 sequences, 40% to 55% of them singletons, with less than 9% in the top ten. Trimming removed 3 bases from V and 7 bases from J; junction bases left unmatched: 5. The CDR3 covers 13 residues. CDR1 SQVTM and CDR2 ANQGSEA come from the germline V gene.

The specimen sequenced was peripheral blood or thyroid tissue (not recorded which). The sequence came from an adult man with Graves' disease, either hyperthyroidism or ophthalmopathy (not recorded which). The genes are TRBV29-1 and TRBJ2-2, with TRBD1 identical over 7 bases. The CDR3 spells CSVDGQVYGELFF. The CDR3 DNA reads TGCAGCGTTGACGGACAGGTCTACGGGGAGCTGTTTTTT.